What follows is one TCR beta chain and its context. There is no known antigen for this receptor. No clone much larger than this one lies a single base away; base qualities are absent. The library was produced with 5' RACE. Sequencing took place on an Illumina HiSeq 2500. A second PCR of 7 to 11 cycles was performed with a sample-barcoded 5' primer and a J-beta primer mix. Each TCR beta cDNA molecule received a unique molecular identifier from a template-switch 5' adaptor carrying 12 random nucleotides. At least 2.5 million CDR3-containing paired-end reads were obtained from each sample. First-strand cDNA synthesis was performed from all RNA using the Mint cDNA synthesis kit, with priming by a TRBC-specific oligonucleotide. Following uracil-DNA glycosylase treatment, a first 18-cycle PCR with universal primers M1SS and BC2_uni_R was performed on all cDNA. Processing in the source paper ran as follows. For normalization, 1 million high-quality reads, each with a distinct molecular identifier, were randomly selected from each sample. Reads sharing molecular identifiers were discarded rather than binned into consensus sequences. MiTCR, set to a Q25 quality threshold and the strictest error-elimination algorithm, was used for CDR3 identification, clonotype clustering and error correction. A nonparametric unseen species model with Euler transformation was used to estimate lower-bound total TCR beta diversity. TCRdb took the public reads, trimmed them with fastp at Q25, ran MiXCR for clone calling and kept in-frame beta chains. Identical CDR3 proteins give one entry, which carries the most common genes and DNA. These V and J calls originate from TCRdb's pipeline instead of the authors' own analysis. In all, the sample holds hundreds of thousands of distinct CDR3 sequences, and 35% to 50% of those were seen once. The ten largest clonotypes hold 25% to 35% of the sample.

The roughly 39 donors, aged 6 to 90 years, were systemically healthy Caucasian individuals from Russia. Ten milliliters of peripheral blood were drawn from each donor into EDTA-treated Vacutainer tubes. Ficoll-Paque density-gradient centrifugation was used to isolate PBMCs, with at least 6.5 million per sample. Total RNA, at least 6 micrograms per sample, was extracted from PBMCs with Trizol reagent. For every donor, an aliquot of PBMCs went through flow cytometry to measure the percentages of naive CD45RAhigh/CD27high T cells. The CDR3 runs 18 residues from the cysteine to the phenylalanine. Only CDR3 DNA is held: 54 bases, read in frame from base 1. The germline V gene sets CDR1 to ENHRY and CDR2 to SYGVKD. Trimming leaves V shorter by 9 bases and J shorter by 6 bases, with the junction holding 26 bases beyond the gene matches. The source of the sample is a study of blood T cells in healthy people across ages (dated by TCRdb to between 2014 and 2017). Regarding the research as a whole: In model experiments, template switching captured about one uniquely barcoded TCR beta cDNA molecule for every two T cells. To avoid experimental bias, donors of different ages were spread randomly across the sequencing lanes. The study measured age-related changes in TCR beta repertoire diversity using deep sequencing normalized with unique cDNA molecular identifiers. Using the same blood draw, the study looked at two additional independent replicas of 1 million unique cDNA reads for two donors, one aged 18 to 30 and the other aged 80 or older. Four age groups were formed from the donors: young (average about 15 years), middle-aged (more than 35), aged (62) and long-lived (less than 85).

Study-wide conclusions, independent of this receptor: Because donor CMV infection status was unknown, age-related changes in expanded clonotypes were potentially confounded. Observed TCR beta diversity correlated strongly with the percentage of naive T cells measured by flow cytometry. As age increased, observed TCR beta diversity per million T cells dropped in a roughly linear way, and a significant reduction was already evident by age around 41. Compared with the aged group, the long-lived group had more naive CD4+ T cells, fewer expanded clones and increased TCR diversity, suggesting age selection. Estimates of total diversity based on one million sequenced T cells were considered lower bounds and underestimates. Conclusive comparison of naive and antigen-experienced compartments was prevented by the profiling of bulk unsorted PBMCs.

The sample taken for sequencing was blood. This receptor chain uses TRBV10-3 and TRBJ2-7, and 7 bases in between align with TRBD2. The receptor was isolated from a man of 80 years or more in good health. The DNA sequence is TGTGCCATGAGCCCAGGTCTAGCCGGGGGGAGGGCCACGTTCGAGCAGTACTTC. Translated, this is CAMSPGLAGGRATFEQYF.